The 20 T cell receptor beta chains presented below share a single source sample, sequenced in a study of blood T cell repertoires in COVID-19. Profiling relied on immunoSEQ multiplex PCR, and the TCRdb table lists in-frame clones only, not all of them. Seen here are tens of thousands of clones, 75% to 90% observed once, and the top ten hold around 1%. Sequenced: peripheral blood. The receptors derive from a human donor in a cohort sampled during active COVID-19.

The V and J genes are TRBV28 and TRBJ1-6, with TRBD1 matching 10 bases. Germline V gives CDR1 MDHEN, CDR2 SYDVKM. This CDR3 region has 15 residues. V trimming: 6 bases; J trimming: 10 bases; junction bases outside the gene matches: 9. CDR3 loop: CASSRSGTGESPLHF. CDR3 bases: TGTGCCAGCAGCAGGTCCGGGACAGGGGAGTCACCCCTCCACTTT.

This sequence joins TRBV5-1 and TRBJ2-7; D is ambiguous. Trimming took 1 base from V and 2 from J, leaving 10 bases between them. Germline CDR1 and CDR2: SGHRS and YFSETQ. This CDR3 is 14 amino acids long. The CDR3 is CASSLFAGTYEQYF. CDR3 DNA sequence: TGCGCCAGCAGCTTGTTCGCAGGAACCTACGAGCAGTACTTC.

The J gene is TRBJ2-6, the V gene TRBV28; TRBD2 might be the D (6 bases). The CDR3 extends over 17 amino acids. Germline lookup yields CDR1 MDHEN and CDR2 SYDVKM. With 2 bases removed from V and 1 base from J, the gap between germline ends came to 12 bases. CDR3 DNA sequence: TGTGCCAGCAGTTTAGAGGGCGGGGCGTCTGGGGCCAACGTCCTGACTTTC. It specifies CASSLEGGASGANVLTF.

The CDR3 here is CASSYPTGEQFF. CDR3 nucleotide sequence: TGTGCCAGCAGCTACCCGACAGGTGAGCAGTTCTTC. The chain combines TRBV7-3 with TRBJ2-1; possibly TRBD1 for D (6 bases). Trimming cost V 4 bases and J 9 bases, with 10 bases left between them. The CDR3 loop spans 12 amino acids. The germline V gene has CDR1 SGHTA and CDR2 FQGTGA.

This chain connects TRBV28 to TRBJ2-5; no firm D call. V was clipped by 4 bases and J by 1 base, with 4 bases between them. The CDR3 is 12 residues long. Germline V gene lookup returns CDR1 MDHEN and CDR2 SYDVKM. DNA for the CDR3: TGTGCCAGCAGTTCCGTCCAAGAGACCCAGTACTTC. This encodes CASSSVQETQYF. The whole variable domain, remainder taken from reference TRBV28 and TRBJ2-5, is DVKVTQSSRYLVKRTGEKVFLECVQDMDHENMFWYRQDPGLGLRLIYFSYDVKMKEKGDIPEGYSVSREKKERFSLILESASTNQTSMYLCASSSVQETQYFGPGTRLLVL.

This chain joins TRBV5-1 and TRBJ1-2, with 8 bases that match TRBD1. With V trimmed by 6 bases and J by 2 bases, 6 bases remained unmatched. The CDR3 is 14 residues long. Germline CDR1 and CDR2: SGHRS and YFSETQ. The DNA of the CDR3 is TGCGCCAGCACCCTACAGGGGGAGAACTATGGCTACACCTTC. Translating gives CASTLQGENYGYTF.

The V and J genes are TRBV19 and TRBJ2-3, with D possibly matching TRBD1 (6 bases). This CDR3 has 14 residues. In germline, CDR1 is LNHDA, CDR2 SQIVND (reference sequence). V lost 10 bases, J lost 3 bases, and 17 bases lay in between. The CDR3 DNA reads as TGTGCCACCAACGACAGGCGTCTTACAGATACGCAGTATTTT. Protein product: CATNDRRLTDTQYF.

The CDR3 protein is CASSKAYPSYNEQFF. The CDR3 DNA follows: TGTGCCAGCAGCAAAGCATATCCTAGCTACAATGAGCAGTTCTTC. V and J are TRBV21-1 and TRBJ2-1; the table's D call, TRBD2, was not checked against the DNA. TRBV21-1 is noted as a pseudogene. The length of the CDR3 is 15 residues.

This rearrangement joins TRBV18 to TRBJ2-5; D unresolved. CDR1 is KGHSH, CDR2 LQKENI, per germline. The CDR3 length is 14 residues. V was trimmed by 2 bases and J by 1 base, leaving 8 bases between them. CDR3 amino acids: CASSPAQLQETQYF. The CDR3 DNA is TGTGCCAGCTCACCAGCACAGCTCCAAGAGACCCAGTACTTC.

This clone has only one observation. This sequence joins TRBV10-3 and TRBJ1-5; D call uncertain. CDR1 is ENHRY, CDR2 SYGVKD, per germline. The CDR3 is 14 residues long. V was trimmed by 2 bases and J by 4 bases, leaving 9 bases between them. CDR3 loop: CAISENGLNQPQHF. The CDR3 coding sequence is TGTGCCATCAGTGAGAACGGTTTGAATCAGCCCCAGCATTTT.

The chain has TRBV27 and TRBJ1-2; 7 bases map to TRBD1. CDR1 is MNHEY, CDR2 SMNVEV, per germline (reference sequence). With 6 bases clipped from V and 2 bases from J, the junction kept 6 bases outside the gene matches. This CDR3 has 14 residues. CDR3 loop: CASRTSGQNYGYTF. DNA for the CDR3: TGTGCCAGCAGGACCTCGGGACAGAACTATGGCTACACCTTC.

This clone has only one observation. The J gene is TRBJ1-2, the V gene TRBV24-1; 7 nucleotides match TRBD1. V gave up 4 bases and J gave up 6 bases; unmatched junction bases: 10. This CDR3 region has 15 residues. Germline values: CDR1 KGHDR, CDR2 SFDVKD. The CDR3 reads CATSDPTDRDHGYTF. The CDR3 DNA is TGTGCCACCAGTGACCCGACCGACAGGGACCATGGCTACACCTTC.

The rearrangement joins TRBV12-3 or TRBV12-4 to TRBJ1-2; D remains unclear. Between the trimmed V and J ends, which lost 5 bases and 8 bases, there was a span of 15 bases. The CDR3 extends over 13 amino acids. The CDR3 spells CASSLRGREGYTF. The CDR3 DNA is TGTGCCAGCAGTCTCCGTGGCCGGGAGGGCTACACCTTC.

The CDR3: CASSWGGPRSSYNEQFF. The CDR3, as DNA: TGTGCCAGCAGTTGGGGGGGGCCCCGGAGCTCCTACAATGAGCAGTTCTTC. The gene calls are TRBV28 and TRBJ2-1; a weak D match, TRBD2 (7 bases). CDR1 is MDHEN and CDR2 is SYDVKM in the germline V gene. The germline V and J ends were trimmed by 4 bases and 0 bases, with 16 bases remaining between them. This CDR3 has 17 amino acids.

V and J are TRBV5-1 and TRBJ2-7; 7 bases are a match to TRBD2. This CDR3 contains 15 residues. After removal of 4 bases from V and 0 bases from J, the junction contained 7 bases not matched to a gene. Germline assignment: CDR1 SGHRS and CDR2 YFSETQ. CDR3 region: CASSPGGESSYEQYF. The CDR3 region has the DNA TGCGCCAGCAGCCCTGGGGGGGAGAGCTCCTACGAGCAGTACTTC.

V gene TRBV7-2 combines with J gene TRBJ1-5; maybe TRBD1 (5 bases). The germline V and J ends were trimmed by 3 bases and 10 bases, with 13 bases remaining between them. This CDR3 contains 13 residues. The germline CDR1 and CDR2 sequences are SGHTA and FQGNSA. As DNA, the CDR3 is TGTGCCAGCAGCTTGTACGGGGGGAGTCCCCAGCATTTT. Amino acid sequence: CASSLYGGSPQHF.

The chain has TRBV5-8 and TRBJ2-7; a weak D match, TRBD2 (5 bases). This CDR3 contains 14 residues. V lost 6 bases, J lost 3 bases, and 16 bases lay in between. The germline V gene encodes CDR1 SGHTS and CDR2 YDEGEE. The CDR3, as DNA: TGTGCCAGCATAAAAAGAGGGTTACTCTACGAGCAGTACTTC. Protein sequence: CASIKRGLLYEQYF.

The V and J genes are TRBV11-2 and TRBJ1-3, with D perhaps TRBD1 (6 bases). Per germline, CDR1 SGHAT and CDR2 FQNNGV. The CDR3 runs to 15 residues. Trimming removed 5 bases from V and 1 base from J, with 12 bases in between. CDR3 nucleotides: TGTGCCAGCAGCACTACGACAGGTTCTGGAAACACCATATATTTT. Protein product: CASSTTTGSGNTIYF.

This clone was picked up one time. This chain joins TRBV15 and TRBJ2-1, with TRBD2 matching over 9 bases. The germline V gene encodes CDR1 LNHNV and CDR2 YYDKDF (reference sequence). J was trimmed by 7 bases and V by 8 bases; bases with no gene match: 9. This CDR3 is built from 14 residues. The CDR3 DNA reads TGTGCCACCTCGAGGGTAGCGGGAGTAAATGAGCAGTTCTTC. Residues: CATSRVAGVNEQFF. Full variable domain (rest looked up from reference TRBV15 and TRBJ2-1): DAMVIQNPRYQVTQFGKPVTLSCSQTLNHNVMYWYQQKSSQAPKLLFHYYDKDFNNEADTPDNFQSRRPNTSFCFLDIRSPGLGDTAMYLCATSRVAGVNEQFFGPGTRLTVL.

This chain joins TRBV27 and TRBJ2-7; tentative D call: TRBD2 (5 bases). This CDR3 region has 14 residues. V was trimmed by 2 bases and J by 3 bases, leaving 11 bases between them. Germline assignment: CDR1 MNHEY and CDR2 SMNVEV (reference sequence). The CDR3 nucleotides are TGTGCCAGCAGTTTACGGGGTTTCGGCTACGAGCAGTACTTC. Encoded protein: CASSLRGFGYEQYF.